Below, 10 T cell receptor beta chains from the same sample are listed, as sequenced in a study of blood T cells in healthy people across ages. Primed by a sample-barcoded 5' primer and a J-beta primer mix, a second PCR proceeded for 7 to 11 cycles. TCRdb passed the 5' RACE reads through MiXCR, listing each CDR3 protein once. In the table there are about a million distinct CDR3 sequences, 51% of which are singletons. The sequencing sample was made of blood. These receptors were taken from a woman between 55 and 75 years old in good health.

Remarks on this clonotype: Likely a read error: the CDR3 ends without its conserved phenylalanine or tryptophan. The chain has TRBV19 and TRBJ2-1; tentative D call: TRBD1 (6 bases). Germline loops: CDR1 LNHDA, CDR2 SQIVND (reference sequence). The CDR3 runs to 12 residues. The V and J ends lost 6 bases and 10 bases respectively, with 13 bases between them. In nucleotides, the CDR3 is TGTGCCAGTAGAACCCAGGACAGCGAGCAGTTCTTA. Residues: CASRTQDSEQFL.

The chain joins TRBV30 to TRBJ2-7; 7 nucleotides match TRBD2. J gave up 7 bases and V 0 bases, and 6 bases lay outside the gene matches. CDR3 length: 13 residues. Germline CDR1 and CDR2: GTSNPN and SVGIG (reference sequence). The CDR3 DNA is TGTGCCTGGAGTGTGCTCTTGGGGGGGGAGCAGTACTTC. Protein sequence: CAWSVLLGGEQYF.

This clonotype was recorded a few times. The chain recombines TRBV29-1 with TRBJ1-2, with TRBD1 matching over 8 bases. Germline V gene lookup returns CDR1 SQVTM and CDR2 ANQGSEA. This CDR3 has 13 amino acids. V lost 2 bases to trimming and J lost 7 bases; unmatched junction nucleotides: 6. The CDR3 DNA reads TGCAGCGTTGAACAGGGGGCTAGCGGTGGCTACACCTTC. Protein sequence: CSVEQGASGGYTF.

This clonotype was counted a few times. This chain links TRBV12-3 or TRBV12-4 with TRBJ2-7; D is undetermined. V gave up 2 bases and J gave up 3 bases, with 8 bases separating them. This CDR3 region has 13 residues. The CDR3, as DNA: TGTGCCAGCAGTTTATCTAACTTCTACGAGCAGTACTTC. Residues: CASSLSNFYEQYF.

This clonotype was detected once. The V and J genes are TRBV20-1 and TRBJ2-4; TRBD1 or TRBD2 may be the D gene (5 bases each). The J call may be mistaken, given a closer DNA end match to TRBJ2-7. CDR1 DFQATT and CDR2 SNEGSKA come from the germline V gene (reference sequence). The CDR3 has 12 residues. The CDR3 spells CSASRGPYEQYF. The CDR3 DNA reads TGCAGTGCTAGCCGGGGCCCCTACGAGCAGTACTTC.

This clonotype turned up a few times. The chain combines TRBV3-1 with TRBJ2-4; D is undetermined. The J call may be faulty, since TRBJ2-7 better matches the DNA end. The CDR3 length is 14 residues. Germline V gene lookup returns CDR1 LGHDT and CDR2 YNNKEL (reference sequence). CDR3 DNA: TGTGCCAGCAGCCTTGCTGACCGATTCTACGAGCAGTACTTC. Amino acid sequence: CASSLADRFYEQYF.

There are a few counts of this clonotype. The chain employs TRBV20-1 and TRBJ1-2; D is unresolved. This CDR3 is built from 13 residues. Trimming took 3 bases from V and 3 from J, leaving 11 bases between them. The V gene's germline CDR1 is DFQATT and CDR2 SNEGSKA (reference sequence). The CDR3 sequence is CSASGIGDYGYTF. The CDR3 bases are TGCAGTGCTAGTGGGATAGGAGACTATGGCTACACCTTC.

The chain joins TRBV11-2 to TRBJ2-3; the D is unclear. The CDR3 has 14 residues. Germline V gene data show CDR1 as SGHAT and CDR2 as FQNNGV. Trimming took 5 bases from V and 9 from J, leaving 18 bases between them. CDR3 coding DNA: TGTGCCAGCAGCCTTACACCGACGCCGAGAACGCAGTATTTT. This encodes CASSLTPTPRTQYF.

This clonotype was detected ten times or more. The V call is TRBV12-3 or TRBV12-4, the J call TRBJ2-7; perhaps TRBD1 as D (7 bases). This CDR3 spans 15 amino acids. The germline V and J ends were trimmed by 6 bases and 6 bases, with 21 bases remaining between them. DNA of the CDR3: TGTGCCAGCAGAATCCTCAGTAGACAGGGAGGCGAGCAGTACTTC. This codes for CASRILSRQGGEQYF.

The chain carries TRBV13 and TRBJ2-5; 11 bases are shared with TRBD1. Germline-derived CDR1 and CDR2 are PRHDT and FYEKMQ (reference sequence). V was pared by 4 bases and J by 6 bases, with 4 bases of the junction left unmatched. The CDR3 is 14 residues long. The CDR3 nucleotides read TGTGCCAGCAGCTGGACAGGGGGCGCACAGACCCAGTACTTC. Residues: CASSWTGGAQTQYF.